Shown below are 13 T cell receptor beta chains from a single sample sequenced in a study of cytotoxic CD8 clonotypes in ibrutinib-treated CLL. The repertoire was sequenced with immunoSEQ multiplex PCR; TCRdb's copy has only in-frame clones and lacks some. The table includes about 160,000 clones, around 80% detected once. The sequencing here drew on PBMCs, taken after 24 months of ibrutinib treatment. The receptors here all came from a human donor with chronic lymphocytic leukemia.

This rearrangement joins TRBV6-1 to TRBJ2-4, with 9 bases identical to TRBD1. CDR3 length: 14 residues. J gave up 4 bases and V 6 bases, and 4 bases lay outside the gene matches. Germline CDR1 reads MNHNS; CDR2 reads SASEGT. CDR3 nucleotide sequence: TGTGCCAGCAGCGGGGACAGGGTTAAAAACATTCAGTACTTC. Translation gives CASSGDRVKNIQYF.

V is TRBV30 and J is TRBJ2-1; 9 bases agree with TRBD2. Trimming took 3 bases from V and 4 from J; bases not matched to a gene: 16. CDR1 is GTSNPN, CDR2 SVGIG, per germline (reference sequence). This CDR3 has 18 residues. In DNA, the CDR3 is TGTGCCTGGAGGAGTTTAGCGGGAGTCCTTTTAGATTACAATGAGCAGTTCTTC. The encoded protein is CAWRSLAGVLLDYNEQFF.

The chain recombines TRBV7-8 with TRBJ2-1; D not resolved. V gave up 0 bases and J gave up 9 bases, with 6 bases separating them. Germline CDR1 reads SGHVS; CDR2 reads FQNEAQ. The CDR3 consists of 12 residues. The CDR3 DNA is TGTGCCAGCAGCTTAGCCTCAGGTGAGCAGTTCTTC. Translation: CASSLASGEQFF.

This rearrangement joins TRBV5-6 to TRBJ2-1, with TRBD2 matching 8 bases. Germline V gives CDR1 SGHDT, CDR2 YYEEEE. V gave up 3 bases and J gave up 4 bases; unmatched junction bases: 9. The CDR3 loop spans 16 amino acids. The CDR3 sequence is CASSWGGAGAYNEQFF. The DNA for the CDR3 is TGTGCCAGCAGCTGGGGAGGAGCGGGAGCATACAATGAGCAGTTCTTC.

The V gene is TRBV6-1, the J gene TRBJ1-2, with D unclear. CDR3 length: 13 amino acids. The V and J ends lost 5 bases and 2 bases respectively, with 9 bases between them. Germline V gives CDR1 MNHNS, CDR2 SASEGT. The CDR3 nucleotides are TGTGCCAGCAGTTCCCGGGAGAACTATGGCTACACCTTC. Residues: CASSSRENYGYTF.

The chain has TRBV5-6 and TRBJ1-2, with D maybe TRBD1 (5 bases). The CDR3 extends over 15 amino acids. The germline gives CDR1 SGHDT, CDR2 YYEEEE. V was clipped by 4 bases and J by 4 bases, with 17 bases between them. CDR3 amino acids: CASSPGTLYLYGYTF. CDR3 coding DNA: TGTGCCAGCAGCCCGGGGACCCTTTACCTCTATGGCTACACCTTC.

This clone was counted only a few times. Written as DNA, the CDR3 is TGTGCCAGCAGCTTTTTTGGGGACGGGGAGACCCAGTACTTC. Its translation is CASSFFGDGETQYF. The chain joins TRBV7-3 to TRBJ2-5; D tentatively reads TRBD1 or TRBD2 (5 bases each). The CDR3 loop spans 14 amino acids. Germline CDR1 and CDR2: SGHTA and FQGTGA. V was clipped by 3 bases and J by 5 bases, with 13 bases between them. The variable domain in full, completed from reference TRBV7-3 and TRBJ2-5, reads GAGVSQTPSNKVTEKGKYVELRCDPISGHTALYWYRQSLGQGPEFLIYFQGTGAADDSGLPNDRFFAVRPEGSVSTLKIQRTERGDSAVYLCASSFFGDGETQYFGPGTRLLVL.

V usage is TRBV4-3 and J usage is TRBJ2-6; D is ambiguous. V gave up 4 bases and J gave up 3 bases, with 10 bases separating them. The V gene's germline CDR1 is LGHNA and CDR2 YSLEER. There are 15 residues in the CDR3. CDR3 region: CASSLSAHGANVLTF. In DNA form, the CDR3 reads TGCGCCAGCAGCCTATCTGCCCATGGGGCCAACGTCCTGACTTTC.

This sequence joins TRBV5-1 and TRBJ2-1, with 8 bases that match TRBD2. Germline trimming cut 9 bases from V and 3 bases from J; bases unmatched to any gene: 11. The CDR3 has 15 amino acids. Per germline, CDR1 SGHRS and CDR2 YFSETQ. CDR3 DNA: TGCGCCACTCAGGAGCTAGCGGGTCTCTACAATGAGCAGTTCTTC. Translation: CATQELAGLYNEQFF.

V usage is TRBV6-6 and J usage is TRBJ1-1; TRBD1 matches at 7 bases. This CDR3 spans 15 amino acids. Germline V gene lookup returns CDR1 MNHNY and CDR2 SVGAGI (reference sequence). The V segment lost 3 bases and the J segment 1 base; nucleotides outside the gene matches: 5. CDR3 sequence (DNA): TGTGCCAGCAGTTATCAGGGGGTCCCGAACACTGAAGCTTTCTTT. Its translation: CASSYQGVPNTEAFF.

This rearrangement joins TRBV7-9 to TRBJ1-2, with D hard to call. Trimming left V 5 bases short and J 7 bases short, with 14 bases between. The CDR3 consists of 13 residues. Germline V lookup: CDR1 SEHNR, CDR2 FQNEAQ (reference sequence). CDR3 region: CASSRPAEFGYTF. The CDR3 DNA reads TGTGCCAGCAGCCGGCCGGCGGAGTTTGGCTACACCTTC.

This chain links TRBV5-4 with TRBJ2-7, with 7 positions matching TRBD1. V lost 4 bases, J lost 2 bases, and 6 bases stayed unmatched. The germline gives CDR1 SGHNT, CDR2 YYREEE (reference sequence). The CDR3 contains 14 residues. The CDR3 loop reads CASSPGQTAYEQYF. The CDR3 coding sequence is TGTGCCAGCAGCCCGGGACAGACAGCCTACGAGCAGTACTTC.

This clone was found a few times. The chain combines TRBV10-2 with TRBJ1-1; tentatively, D is TRBD1 (6 bases). This CDR3 comprises 14 residues. In germline, CDR1 is WSHSY, CDR2 SAAADI. Trimming pared 4 bases from V and 1 base from J, leaving 10 bases between. DNA for the CDR3: TGCGCCAGCAGTGTCGACAGGCAGAACACTGAAGCTTTCTTT. Translating gives CASSVDRQNTEAFF.